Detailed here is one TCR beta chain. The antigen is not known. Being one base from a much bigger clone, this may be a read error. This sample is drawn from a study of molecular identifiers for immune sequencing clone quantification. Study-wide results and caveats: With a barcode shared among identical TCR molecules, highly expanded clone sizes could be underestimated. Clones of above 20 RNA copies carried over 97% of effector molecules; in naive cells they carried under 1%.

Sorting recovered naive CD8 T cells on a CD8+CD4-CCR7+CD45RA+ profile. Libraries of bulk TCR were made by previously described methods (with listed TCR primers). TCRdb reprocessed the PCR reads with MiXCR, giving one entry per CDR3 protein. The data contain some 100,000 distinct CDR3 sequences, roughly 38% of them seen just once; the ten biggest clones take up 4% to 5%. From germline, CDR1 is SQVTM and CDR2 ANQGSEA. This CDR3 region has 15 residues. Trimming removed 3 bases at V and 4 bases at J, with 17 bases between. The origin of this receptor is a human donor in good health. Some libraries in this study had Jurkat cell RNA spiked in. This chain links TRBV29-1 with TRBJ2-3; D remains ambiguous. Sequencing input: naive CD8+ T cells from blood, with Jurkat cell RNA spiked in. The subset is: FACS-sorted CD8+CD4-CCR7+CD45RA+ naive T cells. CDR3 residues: CSVEGSTKSADTQYF. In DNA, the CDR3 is TGCAGCGTTGAGGGCTCTACTAAGTCAGCAGATACGCAGTATTTT.